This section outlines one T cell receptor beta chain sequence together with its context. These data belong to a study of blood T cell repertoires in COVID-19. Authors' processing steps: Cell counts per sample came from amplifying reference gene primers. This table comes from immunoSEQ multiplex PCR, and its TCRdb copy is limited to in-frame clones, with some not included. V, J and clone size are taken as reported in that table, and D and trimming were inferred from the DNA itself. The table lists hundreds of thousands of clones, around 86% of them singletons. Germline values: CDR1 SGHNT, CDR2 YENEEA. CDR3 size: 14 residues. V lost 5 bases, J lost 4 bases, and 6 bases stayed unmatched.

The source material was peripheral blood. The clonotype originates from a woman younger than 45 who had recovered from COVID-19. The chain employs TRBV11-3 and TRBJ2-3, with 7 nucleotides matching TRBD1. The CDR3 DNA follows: TGTGCCAGCAGCGCTAGACAGGGTCCAGATACGCAGTATTTT. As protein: CASSARQGPDTQYF.